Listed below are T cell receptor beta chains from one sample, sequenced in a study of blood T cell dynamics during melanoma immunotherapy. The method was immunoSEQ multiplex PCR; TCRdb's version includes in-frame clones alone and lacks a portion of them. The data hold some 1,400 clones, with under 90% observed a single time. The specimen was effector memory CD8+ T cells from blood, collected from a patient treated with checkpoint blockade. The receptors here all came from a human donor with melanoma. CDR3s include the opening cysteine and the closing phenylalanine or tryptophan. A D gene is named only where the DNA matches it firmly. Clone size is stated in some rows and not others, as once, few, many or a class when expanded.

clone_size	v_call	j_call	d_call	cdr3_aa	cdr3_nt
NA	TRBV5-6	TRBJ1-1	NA	CASSLVGGDTEAFF	TGTGCCAGCAGCTTGGTTGGGGGGGACACTGAAGCTTTCTTT
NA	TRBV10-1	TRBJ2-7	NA	CASTDRRGEQYF	TGCGCCAGCACCGACCGCCGGGGCGAGCAGTACTTC
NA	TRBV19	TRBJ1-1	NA	CASSPGGNTEAFF	TGTGCCAGTAGTCCGGGGGGGAACACTGAAGCTTTCTTT
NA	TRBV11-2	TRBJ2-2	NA	CASSLGLTGELFF	TGTGCCAGCAGCTTAGGGTTAACCGGGGAGCTGTTTTTT
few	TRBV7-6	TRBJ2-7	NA	CASSSGVGPPVAYEQYF	TGTGCCAGCAGCTCCGGCGTGGGACCACCGGTTGCCTACGAGCAGTACTTC
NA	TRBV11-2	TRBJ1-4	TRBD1	CASSWTGTGVTNEKLFF	TGTGCCAGCAGCTGGACCGGGACAGGGGTTACTAATGAAAAACTGTTTTTT
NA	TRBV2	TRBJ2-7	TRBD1	CASSEDFAGGLYEQYF	TGTGCCAGCAGTGAGGACTTTGCAGGGGGCCTCTACGAGCAGTACTTC
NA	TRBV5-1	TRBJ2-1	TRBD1	CASWNRGSYNEQFF	TGCGCCAGCTGGAACAGGGGCTCCTACAATGAGCAGTTCTTC
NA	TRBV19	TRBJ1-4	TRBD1	CASSIYGQANVGLFF	TGTGCCAGTAGTATATATGGACAGGCCAACGTGGGACTGTTTTTT
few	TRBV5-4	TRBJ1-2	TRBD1	CASSLVGQGRHGYTF	TGTGCCAGCAGCTTGGTGGGACAGGGGAGACATGGCTACACCTTC
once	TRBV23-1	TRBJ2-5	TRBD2	CASSQSGASGSQETQYF	TGCGCCAGCAGTCAATCGGGGGCTAGCGGGAGTCAAGAGACCCAGTACTTC
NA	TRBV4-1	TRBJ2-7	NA	CASSLGQGLDEQYF	TGCGCCAGCAGCCTAGGCCAGGGACTCGACGAGCAGTACTTC
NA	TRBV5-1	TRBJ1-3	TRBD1	CASSSRQGHSGNTIYF	TGCGCCAGCAGCTCCCGACAGGGCCACTCTGGAAACACCATATATTTT
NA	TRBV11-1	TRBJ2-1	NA	CASSLVGLGIDEQFF	TGTGCCAGCAGCTTAGTGGGGCTAGGGATTGATGAGCAGTTCTTC
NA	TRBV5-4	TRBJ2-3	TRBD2	CASSFEKRDPRYF	TGTGCCAGCAGTTTTGAGAAGCGGGACCCGAGGTATTTT
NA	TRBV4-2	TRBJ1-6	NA	CASSLVWPVSSYNSPLHF	TGTGCCAGCAGCTTGGTTTGGCCAGTGAGCTCCTATAATTCACCCCTCCACTTT
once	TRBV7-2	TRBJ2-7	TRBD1	CASSRRQGSYEQYF	TGTGCCAGCAGCAGACGACAGGGATCCTACGAGCAGTACTTC
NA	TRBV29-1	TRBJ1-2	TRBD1	CSAGRTGSYGYTF	TGCAGCGCCGGAAGGACAGGCAGCTATGGCTACACCTTC
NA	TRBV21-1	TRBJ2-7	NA	CASSKEGDEQYF	TGTGCCAGCAGCAAAGAGGGAGACGAGCAGTACTTC
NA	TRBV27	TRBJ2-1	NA	CASRGRTKTSYNEQFF	TGTGCCAGCAGGGGCCGGACTAAAACCTCCTACAATGAGCAGTTCTTC
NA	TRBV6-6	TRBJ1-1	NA	CASMSGLSTEAFF	TGTGCCAGCATGTCAGGGTTGAGCACTGAAGCTTTCTTT
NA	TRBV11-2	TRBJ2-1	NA	CASSFSGPYNEQFF	TGTGCCAGCAGCTTCAGCGGGCCTTACAATGAGCAGTTCTTC
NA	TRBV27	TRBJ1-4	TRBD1	CASSFTGGNEKLFF	TGTGCCAGCAGTTTTACAGGGGGGAATGAAAAACTGTTTTTT
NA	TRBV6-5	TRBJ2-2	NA	CASSPTANTGELFF	TGTGCCAGCAGTCCGACAGCGAACACCGGGGAGCTGTTTTTT
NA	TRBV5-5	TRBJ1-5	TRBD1	CASSLEGTGVQPQHF	TGTGCCAGCAGCTTGGAGGGGACAGGGGTCCAGCCCCAGCATTTT
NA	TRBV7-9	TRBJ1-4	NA	CASRGEQNNEKLFF	TGTGCCAGCAGAGGTGAACAGAATAATGAAAAACTGTTTTTT
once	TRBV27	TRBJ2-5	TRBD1	CASSSDRGTGGTQYF	TGTGCCAGCAGTTCGGACAGGGGAACCGGGGGGACCCAGTACTTC
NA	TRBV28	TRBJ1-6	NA	CASGRGYNSPLHF	TGTGCCAGCGGCAGGGGCTATAATTCACCCCTCCACTTT
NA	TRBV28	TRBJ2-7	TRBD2	CASGPGTSGRFSYEQYF	TGTGCCAGCGGACCCGGGACTAGCGGGAGGTTTTCCTACGAGCAGTACTTC
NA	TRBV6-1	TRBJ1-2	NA	CAISDTGPIRDYGYTF	TGTGCCATCAGTGACACTGGCCCGATTAGGGACTATGGCTACACCTTC
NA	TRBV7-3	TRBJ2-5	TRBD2	CASSLRVSGTQETQYF	TGTGCCAGCAGCTTAAGGGTTAGCGGGACACAAGAGACCCAGTACTTC
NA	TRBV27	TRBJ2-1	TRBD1	CASSHNRGNEQFF	TGTGCCAGCAGTCATAACAGGGGAAATGAGCAGTTCTTC
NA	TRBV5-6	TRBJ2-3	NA	CASSWALATTDTQYF	TGTGCCAGCAGCTGGGCGCTAGCCACCACAGATACGCAGTATTTT
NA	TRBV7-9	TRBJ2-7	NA	CASSPLAADLRYEQYF	TGTGCCAGCAGCCCCTTGGCTGCGGACCTCAGATACGAGCAGTACTTC
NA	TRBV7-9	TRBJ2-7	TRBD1	CASSSRDRGVYEQYF	TGTGCCAGCAGCTCCCGGGACAGGGGAGTCTACGAGCAGTACTTC
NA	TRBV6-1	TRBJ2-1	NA	CASSEAWGNNEQFF	TGTGCCAGCAGTGAAGCTTGGGGGAACAATGAGCAGTTCTTC
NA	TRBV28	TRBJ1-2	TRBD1	CASSATGDYGYTF	TGTGCCAGCAGTGCAACAGGGGACTATGGCTACACCTTC
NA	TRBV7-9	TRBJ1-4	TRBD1	CASSPQTQGSGEKLFF	TGTGCCAGCAGCCCACAAACACAGGGGTCGGGTGAAAAACTGTTTTTT
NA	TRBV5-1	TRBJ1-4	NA	CASSIGQRATNEKLFF	TGCGCCAGCAGCATAGGACAGAGAGCAACTAATGAAAAACTGTTTTTT